The present entry profiles one T cell receptor beta chain with its context. V was trimmed by 6 bases and J by 0 bases, leaving 8 bases between them. The CDR3 is 12 residues long. Germline V lookup: CDR1 GTSNPN, CDR2 SVGIG (reference sequence). Sequenced by immunoSEQ multiplex PCR; TCRdb stores in-frame clones only, minus some. The data hold some 1 million clones, with approximately 70% observed a single time. These data originate in a study of shared clonotypes between healthy human individuals. The gene calls are TRBV30 and TRBJ1-1; D gene unclear. The source of this sequence is a man aged 18 to 30 in good health. Sequencing was carried out using memory CD4+ T cells sorted from blood. Stated subset: CD45RA-negative fraction. CDR3 nucleotide sequence: TGTGCCTGTTGGAGGCTGAACACTGAAGCTTTCTTT. It specifies CACWRLNTEAFF.